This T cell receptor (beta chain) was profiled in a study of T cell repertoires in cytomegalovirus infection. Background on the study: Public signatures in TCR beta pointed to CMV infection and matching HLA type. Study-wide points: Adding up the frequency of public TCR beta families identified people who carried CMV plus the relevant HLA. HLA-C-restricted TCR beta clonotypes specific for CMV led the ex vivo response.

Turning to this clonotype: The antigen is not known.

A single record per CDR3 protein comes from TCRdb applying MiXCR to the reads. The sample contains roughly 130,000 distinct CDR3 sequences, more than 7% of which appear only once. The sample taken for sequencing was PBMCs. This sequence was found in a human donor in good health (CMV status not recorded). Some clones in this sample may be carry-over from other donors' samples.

CDR3 bases: TGTGCCAGCAGGAAACCCGGGGTACAGAACACTGAAGCTTTCTTT. Translation: CASRKPGVQNTEAFF. The chain joins TRBV2 to TRBJ1-1; unclear D gene. Trimming shortened V by 6 bases and J by 1 base, and 15 bases separated the two germline ends. The CDR3 length is 15 residues. CDR1 is SNHLY, CDR2 FYNNEI, per germline. The variable domain in full, with the rest retrieved from reference TRBV2 and TRBJ1-1, is EPEVTQTPSHQVTQMGQEVILRCVPISNHLYFYWYRQILGQKVEFLVSFYNNEISEKSEIFDDQFSVERPDGSNFTLKIRSTKLEDSAMYFCASRKPGVQNTEAFFGQGTRLTVV.